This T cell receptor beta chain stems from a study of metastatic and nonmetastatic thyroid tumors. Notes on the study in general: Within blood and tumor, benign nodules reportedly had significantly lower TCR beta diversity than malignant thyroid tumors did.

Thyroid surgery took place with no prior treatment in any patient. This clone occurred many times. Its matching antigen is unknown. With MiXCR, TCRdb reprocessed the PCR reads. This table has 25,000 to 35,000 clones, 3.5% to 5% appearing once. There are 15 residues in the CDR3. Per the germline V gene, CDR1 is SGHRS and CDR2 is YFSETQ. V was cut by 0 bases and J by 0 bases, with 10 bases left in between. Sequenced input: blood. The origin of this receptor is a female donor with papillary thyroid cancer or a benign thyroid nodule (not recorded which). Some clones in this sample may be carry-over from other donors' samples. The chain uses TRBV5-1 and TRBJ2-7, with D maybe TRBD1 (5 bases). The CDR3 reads CASSLVGQSSYEQYF. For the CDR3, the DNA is TGCGCCAGCAGCTTGGTGGGGCAGAGCTCCTACGAGCAGTACTTC.